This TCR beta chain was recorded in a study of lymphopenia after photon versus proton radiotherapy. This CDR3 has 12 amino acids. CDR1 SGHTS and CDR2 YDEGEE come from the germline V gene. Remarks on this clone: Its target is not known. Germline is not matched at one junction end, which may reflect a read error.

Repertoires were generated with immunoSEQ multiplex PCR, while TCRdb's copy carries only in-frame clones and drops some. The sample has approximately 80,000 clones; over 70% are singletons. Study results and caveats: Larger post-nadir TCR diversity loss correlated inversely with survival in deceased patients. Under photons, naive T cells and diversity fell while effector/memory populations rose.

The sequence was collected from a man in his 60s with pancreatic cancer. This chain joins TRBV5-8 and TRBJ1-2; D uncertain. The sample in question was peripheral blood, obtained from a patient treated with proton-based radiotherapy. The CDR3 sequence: CASSFSNYGYTF. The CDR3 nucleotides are TGTGCCAGCAGCTTCTCTAATTATGGCTACACCTTC.